The clone carrying this T cell receptor beta chain has only one observation. Its antigen is unidentified. Profiling relied on immunoSEQ multiplex PCR, and the TCRdb table lists in-frame clones only, not all of them. The data contain thousands of clones, around nine tenths of them singletons. The data were taken from a study of T cell clonotyping in hematopoietic cell transplantation. Points from the study as a whole: After transplant, recipient diversity fell while pathologically expanded clonotypes grew through day 180. Few recipient clonotypes overlapped donors; over 95% were de novo at given depth. Broader posttransplant TCR repertoire diversity was predicted by graft donor and pretransplant recipient Inverse Simpson Index values. Cells were unsorted, so CD4 and CD8 contributions were not separated.

Per germline, CDR1 ENHRY and CDR2 SYGVKD. The trim removed 5 bases at V and 3 bases at J, leaving 8 bases unmatched. The length of the CDR3 is 15 residues. The TCR sequence derives from a female patient in her thirties or forties who had an allogeneic stem cell transplant from a related donor, so the T cells may come from the graft donor. Some clones in this sample may be carry-over from other donors' samples. The chain couples TRBV10-3 to TRBJ2-7; TRBD2 aligns across 9 bases. The starting material was peripheral blood mononuclear cells, obtained 100 days after allogeneic stem cell transplant. CDR3 sequence (DNA): TGTGCCATCAGTTCGTCTAGCGGGACCTACTACGAGCAGTACTTC. This gives the protein CAISSSSGTYYEQYF.